The 2 T cell receptor beta chains presented below share a single source sample, sequenced in a study of T cells in Graves' hyperthyroidism and ophthalmopathy (dated 2019 in TCRdb). Libraries came from multiplex PCR. TCRdb names Illumina HiSeq 2000 as the instrument used. The TCR beta CDR3 regions were amplified from the RNA transcripts. The first round of RT-PCR for the TCR CDR3 was performed with the HTBI primer set and the Qiagen OneStep RT-PCR kit. Using fastp at Q25 and MiXCR, TCRdb reprocessed the public reads and kept productive beta chains. CDR3 protein sequences are deduplicated, and each keeps its most common genes and DNA. A total of fewer than 800,000 distinct CDR3 sequences appear in this sample, less than 20% of them only once. The top ten clones comprise approximately 8.4% of the sample. The specimen was blood. These receptors all stem from a man younger than 35 with Graves' hyperthyroidism.

This clonotype was picked up many times. V is TRBV7-9 and J is TRBJ2-1, with 8 bases matching TRBD2. J lost 0 bases, V lost 3 bases, and 4 bases had no gene match. In germline, CDR1 is SEHNR, CDR2 FQNEAQ (reference sequence). The length of the CDR3 is 16 residues. The CDR3 spells CASSLTSDSSYNEQFF. DNA of the CDR3: TGTGCCAGCAGCTTGACTAGCGACAGCTCCTACAATGAGCAGTTCTTC.

In this sample, this clonotype turned up many times. The gene calls are TRBV12-3 or TRBV12-4 and TRBJ2-1; 10 nucleotides match TRBD2. The CDR3 has 13 amino acids. After removal of 6 bases from V and 8 bases from J, the junction contained 4 bases not matched to a gene. The CDR3 nucleotides read TGTGCCAGCAGAGCGGGAGGGAGCTATGAGCAGTTCTTC. Translated, it gives CASRAGGSYEQFF.